The 12 T cell receptor beta chains below were found in one sample sequenced in a study of blood T cell repertoires in COVID-19. Clones were read by immunoSEQ multiplex PCR, and TCRdb kept only the in-frame ones, dropping some. The sample shows more than 95,000 clones, approximately 83% of them seen only once. Sequences were obtained from peripheral blood. Receptor source: a woman older than 75 with acute or convalescent COVID-19.

The chain has TRBV18 and TRBJ1-3; D gene ambiguous. The CDR3 extends over 15 amino acids. Trimming took 3 bases from V and 0 from J, leaving 9 bases between them. The V gene's germline CDR1 is KGHSH and CDR2 LQKENI. In DNA form, the CDR3 reads TGTGCCAGCTCACCGTCGACGGGCTCTGGAAACACCATATATTTT. This codes for CASSPSTGSGNTIYF.

V usage is TRBV29-1 and J usage is TRBJ1-4, with D maybe TRBD1 (5 bases). V was clipped by 4 bases and J by 5 bases, with 11 bases between them. The germline gives CDR1 SQVTM, CDR2 ANQGSEA. The CDR3 extends over 13 amino acids. CDR3 coding DNA: TGCAGCGTTGGGGGGGTACAAAATGAAAAACTGTTTTTT. This sequence encodes CSVGGVQNEKLFF.

The chain employs TRBV6-6 and TRBJ1-2; TRBD1 aligns across 9 bases. Germline CDR1 is MNHNY and CDR2 is SVGAGI (reference sequence). This CDR3 contains 13 residues. Trimming at V came to 7 bases and at J to 3 bases, leaving 3 bases not matched to a gene. CDR3 amino acids: CASKQGADYGYTF. The CDR3 DNA is TGTGCCAGCAAACAGGGGGCAGACTATGGCTACACCTTC.

In the case of this clone: A much bigger clone sits one base away, suggesting this may be a read error. The same CDR3 can be traced to other DNA sequences in this sample. This sequence joins TRBV15 and TRBJ1-1; possibly TRBD1 for D (6 bases). Germline CDR1 is LNHNV and CDR2 is YYDKDF (reference sequence). CDR3 length: 14 amino acids. CDR3 protein: CATSRGGVGIEAFF. The CDR3 region has the DNA TGCGCCACCAGCAGAGGGGGGGTAGGGATTGAAGCTTTCTTT.

The chain is built from TRBV6-5 and TRBJ1-3; TRBD1 matches 7 bases. The CDR3 loop spans 13 amino acids. Trimming at V came to 6 bases and at J to 5 bases, leaving 4 bases not matched to a gene. Per the germline V gene, CDR1 is MNHEY and CDR2 is SVGAGI. In DNA, the CDR3 is TGTGCCAGCAGCAAACAGGGGAGAAACACCATATATTTT. It specifies CASSKQGRNTIYF.

V gene TRBV3-1 (or the pseudogene TRBV3-2) combines with J gene TRBJ1-1; no clear D gene. This CDR3 has 14 residues. V lost 1 base, J lost 1 base, and 7 bases lay in between. Per germline, CDR1 LGHDT and CDR2 YNNKEL (reference sequence). The CDR3 sequence: CASSQGGKNTEAFF. The CDR3 DNA reads TGTGCCAGCAGCCAAGGAGGAAAGAACACTGAAGCTTTCTTT.

V and J are TRBV6-5 and TRBJ1-4; possible D gene TRBD1, 6 bases. Trimming left V 6 bases short and J 8 bases short, with 19 bases between. The CDR3 is made up of 15 amino acids. The germline V gene encodes CDR1 MNHEY and CDR2 SVGAGI. CDR3 amino acids: CASRKSQGPEEKLFF. The DNA for the CDR3 is TGTGCCAGCAGAAAATCCCAGGGGCCTGAAGAAAAACTGTTTTTT.

The chain couples TRBV10-3 to TRBJ2-4, with D maybe TRBD2 (5 bases). The CDR3 sequence is 13 residues long. In germline, CDR1 is ENHRY, CDR2 SYGVKD. Trimming took off 2 bases at V and 9 bases at J, with 11 bases between the two ends. For the CDR3, the DNA is TGTGCCATCAGTGAGACAGATGGGAGCATTCAGTACTTC. This encodes CAISETDGSIQYF.

This chain links TRBV7-9 with TRBJ1-2; D possibly corresponds to TRBD1 (5 bases). V gave up 2 bases and J gave up 8 bases, with 18 bases separating them. The CDR3 length is 15 residues. Germline CDR1 is SEHNR and CDR2 is FQNEAQ (reference sequence). The CDR3 reads CASSLMVGAGEGYTF. The CDR3 DNA follows: TGTGCCAGCAGCTTAATGGTCGGGGCGGGGGAGGGCTACACCTTC.

The chain combines TRBV5-5 with TRBJ1-1; D is perhaps TRBD1 (6 bases). The CDR3 is 13 amino acids. Deletions cut 4 bases from V and 6 bases from J, with 13 bases between. The germline V gene encodes CDR1 SGHKS and CDR2 YYEKEE (reference sequence). CDR3 coding DNA: TGTGCCAGCAGCGTCATCAGGGGTGCTGAAGCTTTCTTT. This encodes CASSVIRGAEAFF.

The rearrangement links TRBV27 to TRBJ1-2; the D is unclear. V was pared by 4 bases and J by 5 bases, with 8 bases between. Germline values: CDR1 MNHEY, CDR2 SMNVEV (reference sequence). The CDR3 sequence is 12 residues long. As DNA, the CDR3 is TGTGCCAGCAGTTACTCCGGGTATGGCTACACCTTC. Translated: CASSYSGYGYTF.

CDR3 DNA: TGTGCCAGCTCCCCCCGGGAGGGCGGGACTGAAGCTTTCTTT. Translated: CASSPREGGTEAFF. The rearrangement uses TRBV18 and TRBJ1-1, with no clear D. V gave up 6 bases and J gave up 5 bases, with 16 bases separating them. The V gene's germline CDR1 is KGHSH and CDR2 LQKENI. CDR3 length equals 14 residues.